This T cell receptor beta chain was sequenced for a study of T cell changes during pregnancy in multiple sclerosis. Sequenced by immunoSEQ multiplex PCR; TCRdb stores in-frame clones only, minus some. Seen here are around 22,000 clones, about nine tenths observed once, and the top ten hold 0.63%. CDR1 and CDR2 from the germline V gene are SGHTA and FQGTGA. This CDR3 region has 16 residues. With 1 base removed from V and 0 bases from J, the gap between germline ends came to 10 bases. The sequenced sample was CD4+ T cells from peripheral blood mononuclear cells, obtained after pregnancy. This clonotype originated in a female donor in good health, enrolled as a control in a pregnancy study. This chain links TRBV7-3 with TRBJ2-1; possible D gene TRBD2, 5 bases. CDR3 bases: TGTGCCAGCAGCTTAATGCGGGCCTTCTCCTACAATGAGCAGTTCTTC. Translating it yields CASSLMRAFSYNEQFF.